This TCR beta chain was documented in a study of radiation and T cells in renal cell carcinoma. Whole-study findings and limits: Top tumor clonotypes rose in blood 2 weeks post-radiation, then contracted.

This CDR3 region has 16 residues. Germline V gene sequence: CDR1 SGHNT, CDR2 YYREEE (reference sequence). Trimming took off 4 bases at V and 0 bases at J, with 14 bases between the two ends. Here immunoSEQ multiplex PCR was the method, and the copy in TCRdb shows in-frame clones only, minus some. The sample consists of about 77,000 clones, 75% to 90% of them appearing once. Time point in this sample: blood 4 weeks post-SBRT, at nephrectomy. Treatment noted: 15 Gy SBRT to primary tumor, nephrectomy 4 weeks later. The sample holds a few counts of this clone. Its antigen remains unknown. This receptor was identified in a woman aged 55 to 70 with renal cell carcinoma. V gene TRBV5-4 combines with J gene TRBJ2-1, with D perhaps being TRBD1 or TRBD2 (6 bases each). The starting material was blood, obtained from a patient whose treatment included radiotherapy and nephrectomy. CDR3: CASSLEGRGSYNEQFF. The DNA of the CDR3 is TGTGCCAGCAGCCTGGAGGGCAGGGGCTCCTACAATGAGCAGTTCTTC. The whole variable domain, remainder taken from reference TRBV5-4 and TRBJ2-1, is ETGVTQSPTHLIKTRGQQVTLRCSSQSGHNTVSWYQQALGQGPQFIFQYYREEENGRGNFPPRFSGLQFPNYSSELNVNALELDDSALYLCASSLEGRGSYNEQFFGPGTRLTVL.